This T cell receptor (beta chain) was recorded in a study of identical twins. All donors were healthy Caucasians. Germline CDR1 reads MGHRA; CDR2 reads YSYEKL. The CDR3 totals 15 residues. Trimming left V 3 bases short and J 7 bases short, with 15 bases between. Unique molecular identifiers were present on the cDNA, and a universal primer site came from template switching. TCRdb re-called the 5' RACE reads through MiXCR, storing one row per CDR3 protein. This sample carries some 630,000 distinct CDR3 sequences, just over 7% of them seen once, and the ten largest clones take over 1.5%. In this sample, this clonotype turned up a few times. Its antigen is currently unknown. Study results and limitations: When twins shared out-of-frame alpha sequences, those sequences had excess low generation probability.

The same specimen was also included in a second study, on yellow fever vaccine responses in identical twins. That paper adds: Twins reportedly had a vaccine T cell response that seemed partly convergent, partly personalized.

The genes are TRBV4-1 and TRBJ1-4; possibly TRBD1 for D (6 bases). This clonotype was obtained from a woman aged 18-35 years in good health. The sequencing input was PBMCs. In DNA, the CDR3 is TGCGCCAGCAGCCACTGGAGGGCAGGGGCTGAAAAACTGTTTTTT. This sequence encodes CASSHWRAGAEKLFF.